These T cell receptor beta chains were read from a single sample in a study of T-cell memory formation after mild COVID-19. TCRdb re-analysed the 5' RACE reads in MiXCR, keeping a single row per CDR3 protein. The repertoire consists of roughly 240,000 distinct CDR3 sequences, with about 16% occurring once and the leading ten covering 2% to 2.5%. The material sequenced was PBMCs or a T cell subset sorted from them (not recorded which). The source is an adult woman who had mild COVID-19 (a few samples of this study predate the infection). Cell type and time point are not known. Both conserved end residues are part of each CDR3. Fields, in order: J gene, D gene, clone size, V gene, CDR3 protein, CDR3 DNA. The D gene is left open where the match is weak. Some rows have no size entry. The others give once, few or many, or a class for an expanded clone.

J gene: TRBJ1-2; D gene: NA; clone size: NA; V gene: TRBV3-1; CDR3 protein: CASSQEWDSNRNYGYTF; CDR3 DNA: TGTGCCAGCAGCCAAGAGTGGGACTCTAATCGGAACTATGGCTACACCTTC
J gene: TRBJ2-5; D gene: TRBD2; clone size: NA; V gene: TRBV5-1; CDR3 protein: CASRVPRLAGAETQYF; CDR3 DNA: TGCGCCAGCAGGGTCCCCAGACTAGCGGGAGCAGAGACCCAGTACTTC
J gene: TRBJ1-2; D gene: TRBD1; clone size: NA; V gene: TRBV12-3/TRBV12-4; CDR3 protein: CASSPWTGFNYGYTF; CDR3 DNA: TGTGCCAGCAGTCCGTGGACAGGGTTTAACTATGGCTACACCTTC
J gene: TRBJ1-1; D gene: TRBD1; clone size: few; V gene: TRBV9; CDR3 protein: CASSVSGTGGNTEAFF; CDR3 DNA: TGTGCCAGCAGCGTTTCCGGGACAGGGGGGAACACTGAAGCTTTCTTT
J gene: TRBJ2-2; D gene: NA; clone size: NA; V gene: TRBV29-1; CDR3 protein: CSVGVGQANTGELFF; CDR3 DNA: TGCAGCGTTGGGGTGGGTCAGGCGAACACCGGGGAGCTGTTTTTT
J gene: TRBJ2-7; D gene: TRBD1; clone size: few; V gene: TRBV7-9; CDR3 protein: CASSSPPAGGHGSYEQYF; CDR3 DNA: TGTGCCAGCAGCTCACCCCCGGCAGGGGGTCATGGCTCCTACGAGCAGTACTTC
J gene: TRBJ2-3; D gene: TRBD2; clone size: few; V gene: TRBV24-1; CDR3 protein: CATSDWGLAGTPGTDTQYF; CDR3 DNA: TGTGCCACCAGTGATTGGGGACTAGCGGGAACCCCCGGAACAGATACGCAGTATTTT
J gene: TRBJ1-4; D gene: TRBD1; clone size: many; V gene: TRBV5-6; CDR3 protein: CASSFRDRLNEKLFF; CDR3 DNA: TGTGCCAGCAGCTTTCGGGACAGGCTTAATGAAAAACTGTTTTTT
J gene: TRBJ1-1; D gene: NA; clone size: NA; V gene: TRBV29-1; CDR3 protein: CSVLLDRENTEAFF; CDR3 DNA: TGCAGCGTTCTCCTGGACAGAGAGAACACTGAAGCTTTCTTT
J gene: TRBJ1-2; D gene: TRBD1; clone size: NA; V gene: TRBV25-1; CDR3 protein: CASMDRRNGYTF; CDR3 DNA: TGTGCCAGCATGGACAGGAGAAATGGCTACACCTTC
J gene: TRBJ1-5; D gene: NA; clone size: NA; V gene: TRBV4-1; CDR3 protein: CASSQDGGLGNQPQHF; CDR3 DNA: TGCGCCAGCAGCCAAGATGGGGGGCTCGGCAATCAGCCCCAGCATTTT
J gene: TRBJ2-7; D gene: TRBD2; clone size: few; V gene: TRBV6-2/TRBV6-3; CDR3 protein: CASSSSLAGSYYEQYF; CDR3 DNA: TGTGCCAGCAGTTCCTCACTAGCGGGATCGTACTACGAGCAGTACTTC
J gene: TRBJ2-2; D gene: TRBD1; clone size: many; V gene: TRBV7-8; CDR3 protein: CASRTTSAGQGVGELFF; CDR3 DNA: TGTGCCAGCAGAACGACGTCGGCGGGACAGGGGGTCGGGGAGCTGTTTTTT
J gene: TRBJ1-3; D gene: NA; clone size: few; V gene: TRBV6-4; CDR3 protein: CASRRSGNTIYF; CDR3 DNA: TGTGCCAGCAGGCGTTCTGGAAACACCATATATTTT
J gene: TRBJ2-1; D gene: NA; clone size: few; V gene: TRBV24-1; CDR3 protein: CATSDLAEGPTREQFF; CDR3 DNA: TGTGCCACCAGTGATTTGGCGGAGGGCCCCACTCGTGAGCAGTTCTTC
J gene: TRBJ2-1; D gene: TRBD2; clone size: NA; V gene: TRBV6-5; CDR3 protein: CASSLAGGPVNEQFF; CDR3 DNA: TGTGCCAGCAGTTTAGCGGGAGGGCCGGTCAATGAGCAGTTCTTC
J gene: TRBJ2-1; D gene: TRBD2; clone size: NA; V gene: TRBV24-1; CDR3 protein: CATSDGLAGAYNEQFF; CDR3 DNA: TGTGCCACCAGTGACGGACTAGCGGGGGCCTACAATGAGCAGTTCTTC